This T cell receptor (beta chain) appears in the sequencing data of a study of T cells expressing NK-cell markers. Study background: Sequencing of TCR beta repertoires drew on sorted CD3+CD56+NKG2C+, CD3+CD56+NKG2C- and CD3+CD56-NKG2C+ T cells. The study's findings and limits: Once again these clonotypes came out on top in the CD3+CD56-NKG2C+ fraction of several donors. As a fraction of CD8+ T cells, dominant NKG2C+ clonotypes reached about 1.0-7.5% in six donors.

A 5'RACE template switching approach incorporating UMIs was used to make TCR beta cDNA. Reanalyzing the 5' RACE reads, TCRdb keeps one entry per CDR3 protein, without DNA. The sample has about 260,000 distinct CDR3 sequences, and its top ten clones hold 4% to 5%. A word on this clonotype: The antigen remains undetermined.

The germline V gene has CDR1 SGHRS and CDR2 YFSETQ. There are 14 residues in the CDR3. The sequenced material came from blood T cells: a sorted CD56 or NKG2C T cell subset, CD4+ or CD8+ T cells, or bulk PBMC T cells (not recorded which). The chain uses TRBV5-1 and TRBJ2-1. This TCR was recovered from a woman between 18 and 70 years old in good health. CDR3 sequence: CASSLGSHYNEQFF. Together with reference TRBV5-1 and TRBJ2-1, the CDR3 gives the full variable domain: KAGVTQTPRYLIKTRGQQVTLSCSPISGHRSVSWYQQTPGQGLQFLFEYFSETQRNKGNFPGRFSGRQFSNSRSEMNVSTLELGDSALYLCASSLGSHYNEQFFGPGTRLTVL.